This section outlines one T cell receptor beta chain sequence together with its context. Germline loops: CDR1 LNHNV, CDR2 YYDKDF (reference sequence). There are 13 residues in the CDR3. V was shortened by 8 bases and J by 4 bases, with 14 bases between the two germline ends. The data were obtained in a study of blood T cell repertoires in COVID-19. On the study more broadly: COVID-19 samples collected from the United States, Italy and Spain covered acute and convalescent phases.

Participants reported their clinical history, and cohort assignment relied on those reports. The study counted Cohort 3 donors as recovered given two negative PCRs, clearance, or symptom resolution. Original processing methods: Scientists estimated how many nucleated cells there were by amplifying reference gene primers. Repertoires were generated with immunoSEQ multiplex PCR, while TCRdb's copy carries only in-frame clones and drops some. V, J and clone size were drawn from that table, and D and trimming were deduced from the DNA. Of roughly 370,000 clones in the sample, approximately 87% were seen once.

The sample was PBMCs or T cells enriched from blood (not recorded which). The chain is built from TRBV15 and TRBJ1-2; D not resolved. This clonotype originated in a woman between 45 and 60 years old who had recovered from COVID-19. Here the CDR3 reads CATRRSGFYGYTF. The CDR3, as DNA: TGTGCCACCCGTCGTTCGGGGTTCTATGGCTACACCTTC.